The entry below describes one TCR beta chain. The CDR3 is 12 residues long. V lost 11 bases and J 5 bases, leaving 16 bases between the germline ends. Per germline, CDR1 MRHNA and CDR2 SNTAGT. Here immunoSEQ multiplex PCR was the method, and the copy in TCRdb shows in-frame clones only, minus some. The table shows fewer than 200,000 clones, with more than 75% occurring only once. This record belongs to a study of blood T cell repertoires in COVID-19. This receptor was taken from a woman aged 70 to 79 with COVID-19, enrolled during active disease. The specimen was peripheral blood. J is TRBJ2-7 and V is TRBV6-4; unclear D gene. The CDR3 coding sequence is TGTGCCTCAACGACGGAGCGACACGAGCAGTACTTC. It codes for CASTTERHEQYF.